This T cell receptor (beta chain) originates from a study of CD8 T cells in Susac syndrome. The overall study: Patients with Susac syndrome were therapy-naive, on corticosteroids, or on intravenous immunoglobulin alone at the time that blood was drawn.

Reverse transcription of about 0.45 to 1 ug RNA was carried out with random hexamers. An immunoSEQ multiplex PCR generated amplified TCR beta CDR3 products spanning 54 Vbeta and 13 Jbeta. TCRdb reprocessed the immunoSEQ multiplex PCR reads via MiXCR and lists one record per CDR3 protein. In the table there are about 100,000 distinct CDR3 sequences, roughly 96% of which are singletons. About this clonotype itself: Its antigen is not identified.

The V end was cut by 5 bases, the J end by 7 bases, with 15 bases between. CDR1 is SSHAT and CDR2 is FNYEAQ in the germline V gene (reference sequence). This CDR3 contains 14 residues. Study observations and caveats: Susac-specific public clones in total CD8+ repertoires numbered about 17; in CD8+ TEMRA repertoires, they numbered roughly five.

The rearrangement joins TRBV7-7 to TRBJ2-1; possibly TRBD2 for D (5 bases). Sequences were obtained from CD8+ T cells from PBMCs. The origin of this receptor is a human donor with Susac syndrome. The CDR3 DNA sequence: TGTGCCAGCAGCCGCGGGCGGACCGGGAATGAGCAGTTCTTC. This sequence encodes CASSRGRTGNEQFF.